Listed below are T cell receptor beta chains from one sample, sequenced in a study of cytomegalovirus exposure and HLA in healthy donors. Measured with immunoSEQ multiplex PCR; TCRdb has only the in-frame clones, and not every one. This sample has about 140,000 clones, with roughly 80% found just once. Sequencing was carried out using PBMCs. The source is a middle-aged man in good health and CMV-seronegative. Both conserved end residues are part of each CDR3. The D gene is left open where the match is weak. Clone size is not always given. Where it is, it says once, few, many or a class for expanded clones.

J: TRBJ1-1
size: NA
V: TRBV6-6
D: TRBD1
CDR3: CASSYSRDRTEAFF
DNA: TGTGCCAGCAGTTACTCGCGGGACAGGACAGAAGCTTTCTTT

J: TRBJ1-2
size: NA
V: TRBV4-3
D: TRBD1
CDR3: CASSQAGQGGYGYTF
DNA: TGCGCCAGCAGCCAAGCGGGACAGGGTGGCTATGGCTACACCTTC

J: TRBJ2-3
size: NA
V: TRBV5-1
D: TRBD2
CDR3: CASSPRAGGADTQYF
DNA: TGCGCCAGCAGTCCGCGGGCGGGGGGAGCAGATACGCAGTATTTT

J: TRBJ2-2
size: NA
V: TRBV15
D: NA
CDR3: CATSRVSGELFF
DNA: TGTGCCACCAGCAGGGTCAGCGGGGAGCTGTTTTTT

J: TRBJ2-3
size: NA
V: TRBV19
D: TRBD2
CDR3: CASSSRTSGGFDTQYF
DNA: TGTGCCAGTAGTAGCCGGACTAGCGGGGGATTCGATACGCAGTATTTT

J: TRBJ1-3
size: few
V: TRBV28
D: NA
CDR3: CASSPMGSSGNTIYF
DNA: TGTGCCAGCAGTCCAATGGGGAGCTCTGGAAACACCATATATTTT

J: TRBJ2-7
size: NA
V: TRBV7-9
D: TRBD2
CDR3: CSSSLRGGLAYEQYF
DNA: TGTTCCAGCAGCTTAAGAGGGGGACTAGCCTACGAGCAGTACTTC

J: TRBJ2-1
size: once
V: TRBV5-4
D: NA
CDR3: CASSPMIAAEQFF
DNA: TGTGCCAGCAGCCCCATGATAGCTGCTGAGCAGTTCTTC

J: TRBJ2-3
size: few
V: TRBV5-1
D: NA
CDR3: CASSLGRSDPGDTQYF
DNA: TGCGCCAGCAGCTTGGGAAGGAGCGATCCCGGAGATACGCAGTATTTT

J: TRBJ2-7
size: NA
V: TRBV29-1
D: NA
CDR3: CSVRRGGYEQYF
DNA: TGCAGCGTCAGGAGGGGAGGTTACGAGCAGTACTTC

J: TRBJ1-1
size: NA
V: TRBV27
D: NA
CDR3: CASRLGGFHTEAFF
DNA: TGTGCCAGCAGACTGGGGGGGTTTCACACTGAAGCTTTCTTT

J: TRBJ2-1
size: NA
V: TRBV10-2
D: NA
CDR3: CASRGVSADNEQFF
DNA: TGCGCCAGCCGCGGGGTTTCGGCAGACAATGAGCAGTTCTTC

J: TRBJ2-5
size: NA
V: TRBV19
D: TRBD2
CDR3: CASSLAPGLAGETQYF
DNA: TGTGCCAGTAGTCTCGCCCCTGGACTAGCGGGGGAGACCCAGTACTTC

J: TRBJ1-6
size: NA
V: TRBV9
D: NA
CDR3: CASSVGNSGGPLHF
DNA: TGTGCCAGCAGCGTAGGTAATTCGGGGGGACCCCTCCACTTT

J: TRBJ2-7
size: few
V: TRBV30
D: NA
CDR3: CACRDRYEQYF
DNA: TGTGCCTGTCGCGACAGATACGAGCAGTACTTC

J: TRBJ1-1
size: NA
V: TRBV5-1
D: NA
CDR3: CASSQTGNRITEAFF
DNA: TGCGCCAGCAGCCAAACTGGAAACAGGATAACTGAAGCTTTCTTT

J: TRBJ1-3
size: NA
V: TRBV5-1
D: NA
CDR3: CASSRMGNSGNTIYF
DNA: TGCGCCAGCAGCCGGATGGGCAACTCTGGAAACACCATATATTTT

J: TRBJ2-7
size: once
V: TRBV7-7
D: TRBD2
CDR3: CATSASGGREQYF
DNA: TGTGCCACTTCCGCTAGCGGGGGGCGAGAGCAGTACTTC

J: TRBJ1-6
size: NA
V: TRBV5-4
D: TRBD1
CDR3: CASSSTDRGPNSPLHF
DNA: TGTGCCAGCAGCTCGACCGACAGGGGGCCCAATTCACCCCTCCACTTT

J: TRBJ2-7
size: NA
V: TRBV7-2
D: TRBD1
CDR3: CASSPQGGGYEQYF
DNA: TGTGCCAGCAGCCCACAGGGGGGCGGCTACGAGCAGTACTTC

J: TRBJ2-7
size: NA
V: TRBV15
D: NA
CDR3: CATSRENGCGEYF
DNA: TGTGCCACCAGCAGAGAGAATGGGTGCGGGGAGTACTTC

J: TRBJ1-2
size: few
V: TRBV5-5
D: NA
CDR3: CASSFDSGDGYTF
DNA: TGTGCCAGCAGCTTCGATTCAGGGGATGGCTACACCTTC

J: TRBJ1-5
size: NA
V: TRBV18
D: NA
CDR3: CASSPPLVDQPQHF
DNA: TGTGCCAGCTCACCCCCCCTCGTCGATCAGCCCCAGCATTTT

J: TRBJ2-1
size: NA
V: TRBV10-3
D: TRBD2
CDR3: CAISRTSGGYNEQFF
DNA: TGTGCCATCAGCCGGACTAGCGGGGGCTACAATGAGCAGTTCTTC

J: TRBJ2-7
size: NA
V: TRBV25-1
D: NA
CDR3: CASKGVSYEQYF
DNA: TGTGCCAGTAAAGGGGTCTCCTACGAGCAGTACTTC

J: TRBJ1-6
size: few
V: TRBV7-6
D: TRBD1
CDR3: CASSLRQGISPLHF
DNA: TGTGCCAGCAGCTTAAGACAGGGAATCTCACCCCTCCACTTT

J: TRBJ1-2
size: NA
V: TRBV7-8
D: NA
CDR3: CASSLGGAATTF
DNA: TGTGCCAGCAGCTTAGGGGGCGCAGCTACAACCTTC

J: TRBJ2-3
size: NA
V: TRBV11-2
D: NA
CDR3: CASRDSPSTDTQYF
DNA: TGTGCCAGCAGGGACAGTCCTAGCACAGATACGCAGTATTTT

J: TRBJ2-5
size: NA
V: TRBV6-5
D: TRBD2
CDR3: CASTPSGGTQETQYF
DNA: TGTGCCAGCACACCTAGCGGGGGGACACAAGAGACCCAGTACTTC

J: TRBJ2-6
size: NA
V: TRBV5-4
D: NA
CDR3: CASSPSMGSYSGANVLTF
DNA: TGTGCCAGCAGCCCTTCGATGGGGAGCTATTCTGGGGCCAACGTCCTGACTTTC

J: TRBJ2-2
size: NA
V: TRBV6-1
D: TRBD1
CDR3: CASSKGQGTTGELFF
DNA: TGTGCCAGCAGTAAGGGACAGGGTACCACCGGGGAGCTGTTTTTT

J: TRBJ1-1
size: NA
V: TRBV4-1
D: NA
CDR3: CASSQLPGMNTEAFF
DNA: TGCGCCAGCAGCCAGCTCCCAGGGATGAACACTGAAGCTTTCTTT

J: TRBJ2-7
size: once
V: TRBV6-5
D: NA
CDR3: CASRGTHPPTYEQYF
DNA: TGTGCCAGCAGGGGGACTCACCCCCCGACTTACGAGCAGTACTTC

J: TRBJ2-1
size: NA
V: TRBV7-9
D: NA
CDR3: CASSSGVAMNEQFF
DNA: TGTGCCAGCAGCTCCGGAGTCGCCATGAATGAGCAGTTCTTC

J: TRBJ1-3
size: few
V: TRBV4-1
D: TRBD1
CDR3: CASSQGISGGPGNTIYF
DNA: TGCGCCAGCAGCCAAGGAATCTCAGGGGGACCCGGAAACACCATATATTTT

J: TRBJ2-7
size: NA
V: TRBV7-9
D: NA
CDR3: CASSGGGQGQQYF
DNA: TGTGCCAGCAGCGGGGGGGGTCAGGGGCAGCAGTACTTC

J: TRBJ2-6
size: NA
V: TRBV7-9
D: NA
CDR3: CASSAPLAVFSGANVLTF
DNA: TGTGCCAGCAGCGCCCCGCTCGCAGTCTTCTCTGGGGCCAACGTCCTGACTTTC

J: TRBJ2-7
size: NA
V: TRBV6-5
D: NA
CDR3: CASSDRGGEQYF
DNA: TGTGCCAGCAGTGACAGGGGAGGGGAGCAGTACTTC

J: TRBJ2-3
size: NA
V: TRBV5-1
D: TRBD2
CDR3: CASSPRLAGVTDTQYF
DNA: TGCGCCAGCAGCCCTCGACTAGCGGGGGTGACAGATACGCAGTATTTT

J: TRBJ1-5
size: NA
V: TRBV19
D: TRBD1
CDR3: CASSITQGAGNQPQHF
DNA: TGTGCCAGTAGTATCACCCAGGGGGCGGGCAATCAGCCCCAGCATTTT

J: TRBJ1-1
size: NA
V: TRBV12-1
D: NA
CDR3: CASSSNRNTEAFF
DNA: TGTGCCAGCAGCTCAAACAGGAACACTGAAGCTTTCTTT

J: TRBJ1-1
size: once
V: TRBV2
D: NA
CDR3: CASSEATGMNTEAFF
DNA: TGTGCCAGCAGTGAAGCTACAGGGATGAACACTGAAGCTTTCTTT

J: TRBJ2-7
size: NA
V: TRBV13
D: TRBD2
CDR3: CASSPRLAGDSHYEQYF
DNA: TGTGCCAGCAGCCCGAGACTAGCGGGGGACTCGCACTACGAGCAGTACTTC

J: TRBJ1-1
size: NA
V: TRBV7-9
D: NA
CDR3: CASQEGLGTEAFF
DNA: TGTGCCAGTCAGGAAGGATTGGGCACTGAAGCTTTCTTT

J: TRBJ1-2
size: NA
V: TRBV4-1
D: TRBD1
CDR3: CASSQVQGNNGYTF
DNA: TGCGCCAGCAGCCAAGTACAGGGGAATAACGGCTACACCTTC

J: TRBJ2-7
size: NA
V: TRBV7-9
D: NA
CDR3: CASSSRTSSSYEQYF
DNA: TGTGCCAGCAGCTCTCGGACATCAAGTTCCTACGAGCAGTACTTC

J: TRBJ1-5
size: NA
V: TRBV6-1
D: NA
CDR3: CASSGPKRGGRDQPQHF
DNA: TGTGCCAGCAGTGGCCCGAAGAGGGGGGGGAGGGATCAGCCCCAGCATTTT

J: TRBJ2-7
size: once
V: TRBV5-4
D: NA
CDR3: CASSWDTYEQYF
DNA: TGTGCCAGCAGCTGGGACACCTACGAGCAGTACTTC

J: TRBJ2-3
size: NA
V: TRBV7-2
D: NA
CDR3: CASSLQGGPDTQYF
DNA: TGTGCCAGCAGCTTACAGGGAGGCCCAGATACGCAGTATTTT

J: TRBJ2-4
size: NA
V: TRBV6-1
D: NA
CDR3: CASSEAGWGEAKNIQYF
DNA: TGTGCCAGCAGTGAGGCAGGGTGGGGGGAGGCCAAAAACATTCAGTACTTC